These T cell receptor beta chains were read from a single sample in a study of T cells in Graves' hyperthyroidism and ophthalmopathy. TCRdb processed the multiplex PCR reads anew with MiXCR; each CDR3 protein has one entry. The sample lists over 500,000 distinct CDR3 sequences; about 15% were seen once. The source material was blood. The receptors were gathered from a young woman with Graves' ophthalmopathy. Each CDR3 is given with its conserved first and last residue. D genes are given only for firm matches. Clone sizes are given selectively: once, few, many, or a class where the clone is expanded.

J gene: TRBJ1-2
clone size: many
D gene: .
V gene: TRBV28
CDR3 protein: CASRQRGFGYTF
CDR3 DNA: TGTGCCAGCAGGCAACGAGGGTTTGGCTACACCTTC

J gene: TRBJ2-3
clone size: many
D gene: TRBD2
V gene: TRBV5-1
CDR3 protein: CASSPTSGGRADTQYF
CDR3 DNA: TGCGCCAGCAGCCCGACGTCCGGCGGGAGGGCAGATACGCAGTATTTT

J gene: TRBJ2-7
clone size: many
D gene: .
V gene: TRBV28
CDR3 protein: CASSLNRREQYF
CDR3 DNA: TGTGCCAGCAGTTTAAACAGGCGCGAGCAGTACTTC

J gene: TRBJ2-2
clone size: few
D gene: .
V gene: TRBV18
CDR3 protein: CASSPLLTGELFF
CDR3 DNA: TGTGCCAGCTCACCACTTCTCACCGGGGAGCTGTTTTTT

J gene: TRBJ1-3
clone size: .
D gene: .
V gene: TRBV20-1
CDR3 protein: CSARDLQGTGNTIYF
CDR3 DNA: TGCAGTGCTAGAGATTTGCAGGGGACTGGAAACACCATATATTTT

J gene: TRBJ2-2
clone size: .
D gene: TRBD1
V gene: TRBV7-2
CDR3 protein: CATKTGLGTGELFF
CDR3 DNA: TGTGCCACCAAGACAGGGCTAGGGACCGGGGAGCTGTTTTTT

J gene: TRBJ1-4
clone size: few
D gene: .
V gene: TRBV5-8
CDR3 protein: CASSVGGSEKLFF
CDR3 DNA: TGTGCCAGCAGCGTCGGGGGGAGTGAAAAACTGTTTTTT

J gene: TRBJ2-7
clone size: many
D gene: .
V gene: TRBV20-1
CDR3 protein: CSASRSGKTYEQYF
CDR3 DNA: TGCAGTGCTAGTCGGAGCGGAAAAACCTACGAGCAGTACTTC

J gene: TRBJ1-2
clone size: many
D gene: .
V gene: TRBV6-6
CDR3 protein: CASSYGQIPGDGYTF
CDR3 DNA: TGTGCCAGCAGTTACGGGCAGATCCCTGGGGATGGCTACACCTTC

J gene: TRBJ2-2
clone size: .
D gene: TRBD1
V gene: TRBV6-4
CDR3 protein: CASKQGTGYTGELFF
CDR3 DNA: TGTGCCAGCAAGCAAGGGACAGGGTACACCGGGGAGCTGTTTTTT

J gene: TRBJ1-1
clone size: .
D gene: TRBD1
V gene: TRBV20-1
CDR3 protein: CSPRGQGNTEAFF
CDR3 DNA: TGCAGTCCCCGGGGACAGGGGAACACTGAAGCCTTCTTT

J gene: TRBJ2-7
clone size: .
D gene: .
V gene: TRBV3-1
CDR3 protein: CASSGYRDNEQYF
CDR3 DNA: TGTGCCAGCAGCGGGTACAGGGACAACGAGCAGTACTTC

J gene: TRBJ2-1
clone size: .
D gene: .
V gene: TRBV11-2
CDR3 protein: CASSFRPETLYNEQFF
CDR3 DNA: TGTGCCAGCAGCTTTCGTCCTGAAACACTCTACAATGAGCAGTTCTTC

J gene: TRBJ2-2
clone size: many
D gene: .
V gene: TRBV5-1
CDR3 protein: CASSSTRLAGELFF
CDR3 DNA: TGCGCCAGCAGCTCCACACGGCTAGCTGGGGAGCTGTTTTTT

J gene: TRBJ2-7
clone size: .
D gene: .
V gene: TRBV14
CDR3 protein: CASSQWAPYYEQYF
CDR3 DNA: TGTGCCAGCAGCCAATGGGCCCCGTACTACGAGCAGTACTTC

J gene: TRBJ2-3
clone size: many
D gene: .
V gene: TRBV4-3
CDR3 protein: CASSQESGGADTQYF
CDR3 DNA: TGCGCCAGCAGCCAAGAGTCCGGGGGAGCCGATACGCAGTATTTT

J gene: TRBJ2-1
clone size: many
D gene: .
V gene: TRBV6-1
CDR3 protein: CASTDGYEQFF
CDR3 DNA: TGTGCCAGCACCGACGGGTATGAGCAGTTCTTC

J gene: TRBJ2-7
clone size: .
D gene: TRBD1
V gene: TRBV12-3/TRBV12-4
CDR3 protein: CASSLLQGASSEQYF
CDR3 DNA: TGTGCCAGCAGTTTACTCCAGGGGGCATCTTCCGAGCAGTACTTC

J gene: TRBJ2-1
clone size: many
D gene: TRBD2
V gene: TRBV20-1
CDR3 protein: CSASPRLAGVGGYDEQFF
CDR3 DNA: TGCAGTGCTAGTCCGAGACTAGCGGGAGTTGGCGGATATGATGAGCAGTTCTTC

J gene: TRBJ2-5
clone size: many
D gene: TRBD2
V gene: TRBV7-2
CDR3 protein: CASSNLAGVETQYF
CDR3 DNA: TGTGCCAGCAGCAATTTAGCGGGAGTAGAGACCCAGTACTTC

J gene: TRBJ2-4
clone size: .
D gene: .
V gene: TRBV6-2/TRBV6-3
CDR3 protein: CASRFGRLAKNIQYF
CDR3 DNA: TGTGCCAGCAGATTTGGCCGGCTAGCCAAAAACATTCAGTACTTC

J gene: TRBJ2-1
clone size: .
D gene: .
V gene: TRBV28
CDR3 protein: CASSLVGATSYNEQFF
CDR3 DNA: TGTGCCAGCAGTTTAGTAGGAGCCACCTCCTACAATGAGCAGTTCTTC

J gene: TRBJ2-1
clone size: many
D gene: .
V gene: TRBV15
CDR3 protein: CATSRDSGSLNEQFF
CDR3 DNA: TGTGCCACCAGCAGGGACTCCGGGAGTCTCAATGAGCAGTTCTTC

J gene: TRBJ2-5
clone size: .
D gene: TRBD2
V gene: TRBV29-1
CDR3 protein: CSVEDPTSGTGETQYF
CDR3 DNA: TGCAGCGTTGAAGACCCGACTAGCGGGACGGGGGAGACCCAGTACTTC

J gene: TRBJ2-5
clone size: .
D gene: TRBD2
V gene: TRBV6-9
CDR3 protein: CASSYDLAGAQETQYF
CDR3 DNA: TGTGCCAGCAGTTACGACCTAGCGGGAGCGCAAGAGACCCAGTACTTC

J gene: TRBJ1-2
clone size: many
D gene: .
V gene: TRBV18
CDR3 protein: CASSPPSGSGYTF
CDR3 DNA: TGTGCCAGCTCACCACCGTCGGGTTCGGGCTACACCTTC

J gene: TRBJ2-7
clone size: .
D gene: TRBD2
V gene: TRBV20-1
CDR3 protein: CSARDGRDSYEQYF
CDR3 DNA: TGCAGTGCTAGAGACGGGAGGGACTCCTACGAGCAGTACTTC

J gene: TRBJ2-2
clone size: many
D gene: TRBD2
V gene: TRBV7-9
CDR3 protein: CASSSVSSGSTPTTGELFF
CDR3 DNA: TGTGCCAGCAGCTCTGTTTCTAGCGGGAGCACCCCGACCACCGGGGAGCTGTTTTTT

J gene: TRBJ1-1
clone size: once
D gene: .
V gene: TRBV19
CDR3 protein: CASSIWTANEYTEAFF
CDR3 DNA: TGTGCCAGTAGTATTTGGACAGCTAATGAGTACACTGAAGCTTTCTTT

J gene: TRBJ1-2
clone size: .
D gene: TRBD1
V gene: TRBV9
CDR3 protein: CASSAVGGWYGYTF
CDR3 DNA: TGTGCCAGCAGCGCCGTAGGGGGCTGGTATGGCTACACCTTC

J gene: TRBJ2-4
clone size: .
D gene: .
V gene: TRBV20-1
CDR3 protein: CSVGHLAKNIQYF
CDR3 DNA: TGCAGTGTAGGACATTTAGCCAAAAACATTCAGTACTTC

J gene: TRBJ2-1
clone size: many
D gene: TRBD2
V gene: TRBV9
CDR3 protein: CASSVLVAGLDEQFF
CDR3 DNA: TGTGCCAGCAGCGTACTAGTAGCGGGGTTGGATGAGCAGTTCTTC

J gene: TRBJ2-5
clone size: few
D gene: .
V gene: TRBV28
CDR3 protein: CASSLTSLRRSFQETQYF
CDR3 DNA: TGTGCCAGCAGTTTAACGTCCTTACGAAGAAGTTTCCAAGAGACCCAGTACTTC

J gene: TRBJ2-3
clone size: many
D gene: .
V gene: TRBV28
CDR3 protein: CASSRQASTDTQYF
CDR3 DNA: TGTGCCAGCAGTAGACAGGCTAGCACAGATACGCAGTATTTT

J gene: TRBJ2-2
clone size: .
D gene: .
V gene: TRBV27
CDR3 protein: CASRVGVTGELFF
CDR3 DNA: TGTGCCAGCAGAGTGGGTGTAACCGGGGAGCTGTTTTTT

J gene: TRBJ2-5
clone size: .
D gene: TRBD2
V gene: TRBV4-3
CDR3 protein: CASSLNLAGGQGTQYF
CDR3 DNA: TGCGCCAGCAGCCTAAATCTAGCGGGAGGGCAGGGGACCCAGTACTTC